Below are 5 T cell receptor beta chains sequenced from a single sample in a study of blood T cell repertoires in COVID-19. Method: immunoSEQ multiplex PCR; TCRdb's copy keeps in-frame clones and lacks some. This sample has about 530,000 clones; 85% to 90% occur once, and the top ten carry 7.8%. Specimen: peripheral blood. The source of these receptors is a woman between 50 and 59 years old with COVID-19, enrolled during active disease.

About this clone itself: The sample has other DNA sequences that encode this CDR3 too. The V and J genes are TRBV3-1 (or the pseudogene TRBV3-2) and TRBJ1-5; D gene ambiguous. The CDR3 loop spans 14 amino acids. With 1 base removed from V and 1 base from J, the gap between germline ends came to 5 bases. From germline, CDR1 is LGHDT and CDR2 YNNKEL (reference sequence). Here the CDR3 reads CASSQGRSNQPQHF. In DNA, the CDR3 is TGTGCCAGCAGCCAAGGTCGGAGCAATCAGCCCCAGCATTTT.

The rearrangement links TRBV10-2 to TRBJ1-2; a weak D match, TRBD1 (5 bases). CDR1 and CDR2 from the germline V gene are WSHSY and SAAADI. The V end was cut by 3 bases, the J end by 0 bases, with 8 bases between. CDR3 size: 14 residues. CDR3 in amino acids: CASSDDSSNYGYTF. The CDR3 bases are TGCGCCAGCAGTGATGACAGTTCTAACTATGGCTACACCTTC.

This clone came up once. V gene TRBV25-1 combines with J gene TRBJ2-6; possible D gene TRBD2, 5 bases. Trimming removed 3 bases from V and 4 bases from J, with 7 bases in between. This CDR3 comprises 14 residues. CDR1 and CDR2 (germline): MGHDK, SYGVNS. The CDR3: CASSEPGGANVLTF. In nucleotides, the CDR3 is TGTGCCAGCAGTGAGCCGGGAGGGGCCAACGTCCTGACTTTC. Supplemented by reference TRBV25-1 and TRBJ2-6, the full variable domain reads EADIYQTPRYLVIGTGKKITLECSQTMGHDKMYWYQQDPGMELHLIHYSYGVNSTEKGDLSSESTVSRIRTEHFPLTLESARPSHTSQYLCASSEPGGANVLTFGAGSRLTVL.

This CDR3 is CASSDDRSSYNEQFF. DNA for the CDR3: TGTGCCAGCAGTGACGACCGGAGCTCCTACAATGAGCAGTTCTTC. The V call is TRBV2, the J call TRBJ2-1; D ambiguous. The CDR3 extends over 15 amino acids. The V and J ends lost 3 bases and 0 bases respectively, with 9 bases between them. Germline-derived CDR1 and CDR2 are SNHLY and FYNNEI. Looking up the rest from reference TRBV2 and TRBJ2-1 gives the full variable domain: EPEVTQTPSHQVTQMGQEVILRCVPISNHLYFYWYRQILGQKVEFLVSFYNNEISEKSEIFDDQFSVERPDGSNFTLKIRSTKLEDSAMYFCASSDDRSSYNEQFFGPGTRLTVL.

The V gene is TRBV29-1, the J gene TRBJ2-6; the D is unclear. V was pared by 6 bases and J by 4 bases, with 10 bases between. The CDR3 loop spans 13 amino acids. In germline, CDR1 is SQVTM, CDR2 ANQGSEA. CDR3 loop: CSVSDSGANVLTF. The CDR3 DNA is TGCAGCGTCAGTGATTCCGGGGCCAACGTCCTGACTTTC. The full variable domain, with the rest looked up from reference TRBV29-1 and TRBJ2-6, is SAVISQKPSRDICQRGTSLTIQCQVDSQVTMMFWYRQQPGQSLTLIATANQGSEATYESGFVIDKFPISRPNLTFSTLTVSNMSPEDSSIYLCSVSDSGANVLTFGAGSRLTVL.